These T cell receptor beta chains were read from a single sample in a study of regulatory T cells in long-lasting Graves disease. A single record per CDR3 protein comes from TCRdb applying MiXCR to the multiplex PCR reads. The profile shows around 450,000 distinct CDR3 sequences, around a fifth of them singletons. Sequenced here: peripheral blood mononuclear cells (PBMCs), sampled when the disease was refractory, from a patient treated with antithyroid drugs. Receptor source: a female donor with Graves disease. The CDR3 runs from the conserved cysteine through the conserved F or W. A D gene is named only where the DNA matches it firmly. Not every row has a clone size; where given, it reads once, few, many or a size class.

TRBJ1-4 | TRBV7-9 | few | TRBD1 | CASSSPGQGVGKLFF | TGTGCCAGCAGCTCTCCGGGACAGGGTGTCGGAAAACTGTTTTTT
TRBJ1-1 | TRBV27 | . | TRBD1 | CAGSTGVNTEAFF | TGTGCCGGCAGTACAGGGGTGAACACTGAAGCTTTCTTT
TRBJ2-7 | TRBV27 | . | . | CASSPQENYEQYF | TGTGCCAGCAGTCCTCAGGAGAACTACGAGCAGTACTTC
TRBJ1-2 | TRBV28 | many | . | CASSPGSAYGYTF | TGTGCCAGCAGTCCCGGCTCTGCCTATGGCTACACCTTC
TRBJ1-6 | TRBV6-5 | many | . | CASSYNRYNSPLHF | TGTGCCAGCAGTTACAATCGTTATAATTCACCCCTCCACTTT
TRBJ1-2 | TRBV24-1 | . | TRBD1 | CATSDPQGANYGYTF | TGTGCCACCAGTGATCCCCAGGGGGCTAACTATGGCTACACCTTC
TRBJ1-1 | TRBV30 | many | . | CAWRRGWAGEEAFF | TGTGCCTGGAGGAGGGGATGGGCAGGAGAGGAAGCTTTCTTT
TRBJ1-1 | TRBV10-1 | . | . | CASSESSGLNTEAFF | TGCGCCAGCAGTGAGTCCTCGGGTTTGAACACTGAAGCTTTCTTT
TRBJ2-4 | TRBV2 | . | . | CASSPTGGPAKNIQYF | TGCGCCAGCAGCCCTACTGGAGGGCCAGCCAAAAACATTCAGTACTTC
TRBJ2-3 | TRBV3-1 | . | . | CASSRGGYLTDTQYF | TGTGCCAGCAGCCGGGGGGGCTATCTCACAGATACGCAGTATTTT
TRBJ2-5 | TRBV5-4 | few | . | CASKQGNGETQYF | TGTGCCAGCAAACAGGGCAACGGAGAGACCCAGTACTTC
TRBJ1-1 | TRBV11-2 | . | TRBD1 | CVSSLGTGWTEAFF | TGTGTCAGCAGTCTCGGGACAGGGTGGACTGAAGCTTTCTTT
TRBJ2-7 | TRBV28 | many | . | CASAKGDYEQYF | TGTGCCAGCGCCAAGGGAGACTACGAGCAGTACTTC
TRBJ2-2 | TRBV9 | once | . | CASSVSNTGELFF | TGTGCCAGCAGCGTCTCGAACACCGGGGAGCTGTTTTTT
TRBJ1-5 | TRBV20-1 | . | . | CSARDAYGLSNQPQHF | TGCAGTGCTAGAGATGCATACGGGCTTAGCAATCAGCCCCAGCATTTT
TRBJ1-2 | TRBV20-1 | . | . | CSATTGLGGYTF | TGCAGTGCTACCACAGGACTAGGTGGCTACACCTTC
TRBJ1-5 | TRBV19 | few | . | CASSIGTAGNQPQHF | TGTGCCAGTAGTATAGGGACAGCGGGCAATCAGCCCCAGCATTTT
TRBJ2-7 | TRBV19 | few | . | CASSVASDYEQYF | TGTGCCAGTAGTGTCGCCTCGGACTACGAGCAGTACTTC
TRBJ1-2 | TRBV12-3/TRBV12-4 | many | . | CASRSYNYGYTF | TGTGCCAGCAGAAGTTACAACTATGGCTACACCTTC
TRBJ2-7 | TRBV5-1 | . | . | CASSSGHGMPYEQYF | TGCGCCAGCAGCTCGGGACACGGGATGCCCTACGAGCAGTACTTC
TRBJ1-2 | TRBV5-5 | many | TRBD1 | CASSLAGGADYGYTF | TGTGCCAGCAGCTTGGCAGGGGGCGCCGACTATGGCTACACCTTC
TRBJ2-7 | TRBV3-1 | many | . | CASSQDSSYEQYF | TGTGCCAGCAGCCAAGACAGTTCCTACGAGCAGTACTTC
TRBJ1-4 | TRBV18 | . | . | CASSRGTTTNEKLFF | TGTGCCAGCTCACGAGGGACAACAACTAATGAAAAACTGTTTTTT
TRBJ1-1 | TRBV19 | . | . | CASEGRVDTEAFF | TGTGCCAGTGAGGGCAGGGTGGACACTGAAGCTTTCTTT
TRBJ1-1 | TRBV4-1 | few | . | CASSPGHRGTEAFF | TGCGCCAGCAGCCCGGGACACCGAGGGACTGAAGCTTTCTTT
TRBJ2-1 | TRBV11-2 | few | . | CASRQGNNEQFF | TGTGCCAGCAGACAGGGAAACAATGAGCAGTTCTTC
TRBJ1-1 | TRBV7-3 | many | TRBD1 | CASSSSGQGDTEAFF | TGTGCCAGCAGCTCGTCGGGACAGGGGGACACTGAAGCTTTCTTT
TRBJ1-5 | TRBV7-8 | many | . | CASSPTTGPREPQHF | TGTGCCAGCAGCCCGACAACAGGGCCACGGGAACCCCAGCATTTT
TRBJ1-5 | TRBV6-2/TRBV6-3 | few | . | CASSYSAGGRQPQHF | TGTGCCAGCAGTTACTCGGCCGGGGGGCGGCAGCCCCAGCATTTT
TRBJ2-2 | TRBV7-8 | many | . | CASSLDAAPITGELFF | TGTGCCAGCAGCTTAGACGCAGCCCCGATCACCGGGGAGCTGTTTTTT
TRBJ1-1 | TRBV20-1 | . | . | CSVPGADTEAFF | TGCAGTGTACCGGGGGCGGACACTGAAGCTTTCTTT
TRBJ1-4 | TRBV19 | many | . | CASTLSGATNEKLFF | TGTGCCAGTACCCTATCAGGCGCAACTAATGAAAAACTGTTTTTT
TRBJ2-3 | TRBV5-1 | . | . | CASSYPVEAPSTDTQYF | TGCGCCAGCAGCTACCCTGTAGAGGCACCTAGCACAGATACGCAGTATTTT
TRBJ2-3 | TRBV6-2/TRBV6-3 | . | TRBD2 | CASKEGRWYSGTDTQYF | TGTGCCAGCAAGGAAGGACGGTGGTATAGCGGGACAGATACGCAGTATTTT
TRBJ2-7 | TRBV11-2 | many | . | CASSLEQASAYEQYF | TGTGCCAGCAGCTTAGAACAGGCCTCCGCCTACGAGCAGTACTTC
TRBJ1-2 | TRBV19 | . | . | CASTGSLPGPKVYGYTF | TGTGCCAGTACAGGCTCGCTTCCAGGCCCCAAGGTCTATGGCTACACCTTC
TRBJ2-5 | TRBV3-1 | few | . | CASSQGSAKEETQYF | TGTGCCAGCAGCCAAGGTTCGGCCAAAGAGGAGACCCAGTACTTC
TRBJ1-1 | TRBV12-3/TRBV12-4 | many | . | CASSLVLGVTEAFF | TGTGCCAGCAGTTTAGTCTTAGGGGTCACTGAAGCTTTCTTT
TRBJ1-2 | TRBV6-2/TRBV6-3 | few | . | CASSSRLGYTF | TGTGCCAGCAGTTCTCGCCTGGGCTACACCTTC
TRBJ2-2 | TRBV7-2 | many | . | CASSNRANTGELFF | TGTGCCAGCAGCAACCGGGCAAACACCGGGGAGCTGTTTTTT
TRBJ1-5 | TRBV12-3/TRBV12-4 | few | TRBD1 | CASRLDRGLHSNQPQHF | TGTGCCAGCAGACTGGACAGGGGGTTGCATAGCAATCAGCCCCAGCATTTT
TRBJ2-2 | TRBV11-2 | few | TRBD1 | CASSSYPTGRGHGELFF | TGTGCCAGCAGCTCGTATCCGACAGGGAGAGGGCACGGGGAGCTGTTTTTT
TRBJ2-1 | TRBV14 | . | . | CASSQAGSYNEQFF | TGTGCCAGCAGCCAAGCCGGCTCCTACAATGAGCAGTTCTTC
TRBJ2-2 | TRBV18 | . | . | CASSPVPGELFF | TGTGCCAGCTCACCGGTCCCCGGGGAGCTGTTTTTT
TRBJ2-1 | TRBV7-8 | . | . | CASSLVGGPYYNEQFF | TGTGCCAGCAGCTTAGTCGGGGGCCCGTACTACAATGAGCAGTTCTTC
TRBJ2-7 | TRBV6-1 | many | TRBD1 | CASRGQDAYEQYF | TGTGCCAGCAGGGGACAGGACGCCTACGAGCAGTACTTC
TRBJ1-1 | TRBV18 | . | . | CASSPRPENTEAFF | TGTGCCAGCTCACCACGTCCAGAGAACACTGAAGCTTTCTTT
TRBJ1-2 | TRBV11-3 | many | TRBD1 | CASSLVTGTGYHGYTF | TGTGCCAGCAGCTTAGTTACCGGGACAGGGTACCATGGCTACACCTTC
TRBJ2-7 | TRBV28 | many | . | CASSLTGDYEQYF | TGTGCCAGCAGTTTAACAGGAGACTACGAGCAGTACTTC
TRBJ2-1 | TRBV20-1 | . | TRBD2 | CSARDSKAGGREQFF | TGCAGTGCTAGAGACTCTAAAGCGGGAGGAAGGGAGCAGTTCTTC
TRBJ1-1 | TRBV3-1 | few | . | CASSPSEVNTEAFF | TGTGCCAGCAGCCCGAGCGAAGTAAACACTGAAGCTTTCTTT
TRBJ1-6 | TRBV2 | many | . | CASTPATLSPLHF | TGTGCCAGCACGCCAGCTACCCTTTCACCCCTCCACTTT
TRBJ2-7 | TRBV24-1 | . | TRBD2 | CATSDSTSGSSYEQYF | TGTGCCACCAGTGACAGCACTAGCGGGAGCTCCTACGAGCAGTACTTC
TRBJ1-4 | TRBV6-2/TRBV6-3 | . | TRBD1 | CASTSQGAVEKLFF | TGTGCCAGCACCTCTCAGGGGGCGGTTGAAAAACTGTTTTTT
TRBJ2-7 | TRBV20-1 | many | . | CSASSAYIDYEQYF | TGCAGTGCTAGTTCTGCATATATCGACTACGAGCAGTACTTC
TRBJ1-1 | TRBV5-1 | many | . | CASSLTVMNTEAFF | TGTGCCAGCAGCTTGACAGTTATGAACACTGAAGCTTTCTTT